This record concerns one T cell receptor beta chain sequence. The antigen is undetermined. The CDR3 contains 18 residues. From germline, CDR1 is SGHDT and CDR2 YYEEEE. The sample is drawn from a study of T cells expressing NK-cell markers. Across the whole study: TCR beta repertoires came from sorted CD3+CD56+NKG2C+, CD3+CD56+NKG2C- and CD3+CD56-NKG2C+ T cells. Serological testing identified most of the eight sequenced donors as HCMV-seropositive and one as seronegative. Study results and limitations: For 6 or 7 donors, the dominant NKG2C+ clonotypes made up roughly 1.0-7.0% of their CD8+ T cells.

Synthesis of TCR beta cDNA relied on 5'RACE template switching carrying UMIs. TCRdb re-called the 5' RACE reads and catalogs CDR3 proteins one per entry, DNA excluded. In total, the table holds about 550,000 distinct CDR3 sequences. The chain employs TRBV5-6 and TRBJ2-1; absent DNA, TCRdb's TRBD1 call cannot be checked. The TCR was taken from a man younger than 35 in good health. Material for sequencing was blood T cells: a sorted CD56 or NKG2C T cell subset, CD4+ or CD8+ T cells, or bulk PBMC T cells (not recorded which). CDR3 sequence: CASSWRGSMGGGRNEQFF. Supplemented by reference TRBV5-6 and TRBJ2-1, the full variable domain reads DAGVTQSPTHLIKTRGQQVTLRCSPKSGHDTVSWYQQALGQGPQFIFQYYEEEERQRGNFPDRFSGHQFPNYSSELNVNALLLGDSALYLCASSWRGSMGGGRNEQFFGPGTRLTVL.